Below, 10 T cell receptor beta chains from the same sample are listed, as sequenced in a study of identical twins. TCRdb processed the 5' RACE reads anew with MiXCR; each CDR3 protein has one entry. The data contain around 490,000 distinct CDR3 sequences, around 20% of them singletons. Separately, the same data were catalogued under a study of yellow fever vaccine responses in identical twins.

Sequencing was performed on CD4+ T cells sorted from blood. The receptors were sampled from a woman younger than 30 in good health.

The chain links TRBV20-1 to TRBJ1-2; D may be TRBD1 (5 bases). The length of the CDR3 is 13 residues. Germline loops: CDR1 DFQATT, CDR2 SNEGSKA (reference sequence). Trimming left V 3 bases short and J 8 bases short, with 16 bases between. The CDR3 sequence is CSARRQFVEGYTF. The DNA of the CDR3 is TGCAGTGCTAGGCGACAGTTCGTCGAAGGCTACACCTTC.

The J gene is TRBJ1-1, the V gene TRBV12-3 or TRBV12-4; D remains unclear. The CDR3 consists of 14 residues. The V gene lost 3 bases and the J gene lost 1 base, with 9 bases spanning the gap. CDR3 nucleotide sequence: TGTGCCAGCAGTTTCCGGCCCGGGAACACTGAAGCTTTCTTT. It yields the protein CASSFRPGNTEAFF.

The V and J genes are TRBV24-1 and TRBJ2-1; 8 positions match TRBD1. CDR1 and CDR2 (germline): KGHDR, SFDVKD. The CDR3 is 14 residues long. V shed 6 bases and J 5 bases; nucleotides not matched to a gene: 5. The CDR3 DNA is TGTGCCACCAGTCGGGACAGGCTAAACAATGAGCAGTTCTTC. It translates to CATSRDRLNNEQFF.

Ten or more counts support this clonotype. The CDR3 bases are TGTGCCAGCAGTTCGGGGGGCACTGAAGCTTTCTTT. Translation gives CASSSGGTEAFF. V usage is TRBV7-9 and J usage is TRBJ1-1, with D maybe TRBD1 (5 bases). Germline CDR1 is SEHNR and CDR2 is FQNEAQ (reference sequence). This CDR3 has 12 amino acids. The ends were cut back, 6 bases at V and 4 bases at J, with 9 bases in the middle.

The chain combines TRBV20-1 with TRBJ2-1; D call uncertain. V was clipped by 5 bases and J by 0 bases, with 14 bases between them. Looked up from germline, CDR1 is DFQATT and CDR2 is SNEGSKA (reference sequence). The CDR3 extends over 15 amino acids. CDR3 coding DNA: TGCAGTGCTGTCCTCACAGACCACTCCTACAATGAGCAGTTCTTC. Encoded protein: CSAVLTDHSYNEQFF.

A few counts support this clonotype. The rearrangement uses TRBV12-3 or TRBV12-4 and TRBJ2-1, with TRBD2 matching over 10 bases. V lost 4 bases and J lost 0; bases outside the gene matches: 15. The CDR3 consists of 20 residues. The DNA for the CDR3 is TGTGCCAGCAGTTCCCCCTCTGAGACTAGCGGGTCGAGCTCCTACAATGAGCAGTTCTTC. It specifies CASSSPSETSGSSSYNEQFF.

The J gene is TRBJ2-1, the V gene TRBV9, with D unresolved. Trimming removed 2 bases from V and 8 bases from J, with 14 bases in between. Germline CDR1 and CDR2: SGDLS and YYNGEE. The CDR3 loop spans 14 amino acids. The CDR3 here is CASSVRGESHEQFF. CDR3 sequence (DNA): TGTGCCAGCAGCGTCCGTGGGGAAAGCCATGAGCAGTTCTTC.

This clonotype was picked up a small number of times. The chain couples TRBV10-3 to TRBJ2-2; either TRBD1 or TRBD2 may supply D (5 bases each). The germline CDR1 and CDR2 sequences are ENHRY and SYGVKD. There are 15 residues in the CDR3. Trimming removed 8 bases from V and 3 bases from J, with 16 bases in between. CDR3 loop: CAIARGAQYTGELFF. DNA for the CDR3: TGTGCCATCGCCCGAGGGGCTCAATACACCGGGGAGCTGTTTTTT.

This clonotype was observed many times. The CDR3 sequence is CASSQGRKNTEAFF. DNA of the CDR3: TGTGCCAGCAGCCAAGGGAGAAAGAACACTGAAGCTTTCTTT. The chain joins TRBV3-1 to TRBJ1-1; no reliable D call. This CDR3 is 14 amino acids long. Germline CDR1 and CDR2: LGHDT and YNNKEL (reference sequence). The V and J ends lost 1 base and 1 base respectively, with 7 bases between them.

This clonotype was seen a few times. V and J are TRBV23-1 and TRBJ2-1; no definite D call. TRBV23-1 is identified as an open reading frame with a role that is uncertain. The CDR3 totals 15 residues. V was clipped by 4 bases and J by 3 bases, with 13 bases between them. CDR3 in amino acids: CASSRTAILYNEQFF. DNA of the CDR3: TGCGCCAGCAGTCGGACGGCGATCCTCTACAATGAGCAGTTCTTC.